The clone carrying this T cell receptor beta chain was seen repeatedly, ten times or more. What it binds is not known. The data are from a study of T-cell reconstitution after alpha-beta-depleted transplantation in children. Study findings and constraints: Once a year had passed after transplant, T-cell counts and diversity came mostly from newly produced T cells.

The CDR3 contains 14 residues. The germline V gene encodes CDR1 MDHEN and CDR2 SYDVKM. Trimming took 3 bases from V and 7 from J, leaving 15 bases between them. The TCRbeta library incorporated unique molecular identifiers. One entry per CDR3 protein, called by TCRdb with MiXCR from the PCR reads. The sample records roughly 100,000 distinct CDR3 sequences, about 6.8% being singletons. This chain joins TRBV28 and TRBJ1-1; TRBD1 is a possible D gene (5 bases). The sample consisted of PBMCs, taken before TCRalphabeta/CD19-depleted stem cell transplant. The sequence came from a boy between 2 and 10 years old with acute lymphoblastic leukemia, due to receive a stem cell transplant. The CDR3 DNA is TGTGCCAGCAGTTTCCTCCTTCAGGGAGGTGAAGCTTTCTTT. Residues: CASSFLLQGGEAFF.